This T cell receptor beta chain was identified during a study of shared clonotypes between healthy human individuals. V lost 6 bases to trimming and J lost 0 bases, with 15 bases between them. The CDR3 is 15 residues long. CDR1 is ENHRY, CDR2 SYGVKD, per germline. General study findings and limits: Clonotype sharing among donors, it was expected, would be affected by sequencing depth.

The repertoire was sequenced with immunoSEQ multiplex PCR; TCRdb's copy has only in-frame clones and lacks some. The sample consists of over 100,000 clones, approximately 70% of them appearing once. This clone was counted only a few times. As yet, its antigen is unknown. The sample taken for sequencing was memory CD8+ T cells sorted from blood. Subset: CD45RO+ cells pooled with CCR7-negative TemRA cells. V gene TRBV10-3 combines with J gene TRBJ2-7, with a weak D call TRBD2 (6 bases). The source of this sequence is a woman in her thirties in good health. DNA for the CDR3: TGTGCCATCAGCCCGGGAGAGGATAGCTCCTACGAGCAGTACTTC. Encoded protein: CAISPGEDSSYEQYF.